What follows are 6 T cell receptor beta chains derived from one specimen sequenced in a study of Ad26.COV2.S vaccination and SARS-CoV-2 variants. Treatment indicated: about 20 received Ad26.COV2.S at low or high dose, single or two shots; about 5 received placebo; per-sample allocation not given. After the first vaccine or placebo injection, samples were drawn on day 63. Clones were sequenced by immunoSEQ multiplex PCR, and TCRdb holds only the in-frame ones, with some missing. This sample has around 420,000 clones, with roughly 90% found just once. This specimen consisted of peripheral blood, obtained in a trial of Ad26.COV2.S vaccine versus placebo. These receptors all come from a person aged 18-65 years who received the Ad26.COV2.S COVID-19 vaccine or a placebo.

This chain joins TRBV30 and TRBJ1-3; D might be TRBD1 (5 bases). Germline V CDR1 and CDR2: GTSNPN, SVGIG (reference sequence). There are 12 residues in the CDR3. With 7 bases removed from V and 4 bases from J, the gap between germline ends came to 11 bases. This CDR3 reads CALQPGGNTIYF. For the CDR3, the DNA is TGTGCCTTACAACCAGGGGGAAACACCATATATTTT.

The V gene is TRBV14, the J gene TRBJ2-2; 7 bases are shared with TRBD1. The CDR3 runs 13 residues. Germline loops: CDR1 SGHDN, CDR2 FVKESK. V lost 8 bases and J lost 4; bases outside the gene matches: 4. The CDR3 nucleotides read TGTGCCAGCCCTCAGGGGGTCACCGGGGAGCTGTTTTTT. This sequence encodes CASPQGVTGELFF. Together with reference TRBV14 and TRBJ2-2, the CDR3 gives the full variable domain: EAGVTQFPSHSVIEKGQTVTLRCDPISGHDNLYWYRRVMGKEIKFLLHFVKESKQDESGMPNNRFLAERTGGTYSTLKVQPAELEDSGVYFCASPQGVTGELFFGEGSRLTVL.

The chain employs TRBV5-6 and TRBJ2-7; TRBD1 agrees at 10 bases. CDR1 is SGHDT, CDR2 YYEEEE, per germline. V lost 4 bases and J lost 4; bases outside the gene matches: 2. This CDR3 has 13 residues. The CDR3: CASSLDRGYEQYF. CDR3 bases: TGTGCCAGCAGCCTGGACAGGGGGTACGAGCAGTACTTC.

The DNA for the CDR3 is TGCGCCAGCAGCCAAGGGGATGGCAGGTCCCACTTGACGAACACTGAAGCTTTCTTT. The encoded protein is CASSQGDGRSHLTNTEAFF. This chain uses TRBV4-1 with TRBJ1-1; D unclear. Trimming took 1 base from V and 1 from J, leaving 22 bases between them. The CDR3 has 19 amino acids. Germline V gene lookup returns CDR1 MGHRA and CDR2 YSYEKL.

The CDR3 sequence: CASSLQEATNEKLFF. The CDR3 DNA reads as TGCGCCAGCAGCCTACAGGAGGCAACTAATGAAAAACTGTTTTTT. The rearrangement joins TRBV4-1 to TRBJ1-4, with TRBD1 as a possible D gene (5 bases). The CDR3 totals 15 residues. Germline values: CDR1 MGHRA, CDR2 YSYEKL. Trimming took off 4 bases at V and 0 bases at J, with 9 bases between the two ends.

The CDR3: CASRQTSGGYNEQFF. For the CDR3, the DNA is TGTGCCAGTAGACAGACTAGCGGGGGGTACAATGAGCAGTTCTTC. V and J are TRBV19 and TRBJ2-1; 13 bases match TRBD2. Germline V lookup: CDR1 LNHDA, CDR2 SQIVND (reference sequence). This CDR3 contains 15 residues. With V trimmed by 6 bases and J by 4 bases, 3 bases remained unmatched. Based on the CDR3 plus reference TRBV19 and TRBJ2-1, the full variable domain is DGGITQSPKYLFRKEGQNVTLSCEQNLNHDAMYWYRQDPGQGLRLIYYSQIVNDFQKGDIAEGYSVSREKKESFPLTVTSAQKNPTAFYLCASRQTSGGYNEQFFGPGTRLTVL.